The T cell receptor (beta chain) described here comes from a study of stem cell transplantation in POMP-related autoinflammatory disease. Study context: Hypothesis: faulty thymoproteasomes impair CD8+ T-cell selection, skewing TRB repertoires.

V was clipped by 4 bases and J by 7 bases; unmatched bases: 9. The CDR3 spans 15 residues. The V gene's germline CDR1 is SGHTA and CDR2 FQGNSA. The sample holds one count of this clone. Libraries were prepared by immunoSEQ multiplex PCR; TCRdb keeps only in-frame clonotypes and omits some of them. The sample has around 2,500 clones; more than 85% are singletons. Sequencing used CD4+ follicular helper T cells (Tfh) from PBMCs, obtained after stem cell transplantation. The chain employs TRBV7-2 and TRBJ2-1; 8 nucleotides agree with TRBD2. The clonotype comes from a human patient with POMP-related autoinflammation and immune dysregulation (PRAID). Some of these T cells may belong to the graft donor. The CDR3 DNA is TGTGCCAGCAGCTCTCAAGCGGGAGAGGGGAATGAGCAGTTCTTC. Translation gives CASSSQAGEGNEQFF. The whole variable domain, remainder taken from reference TRBV7-2 and TRBJ2-1, is GAGVSQSPSNKVTEKGKDVELRCDPISGHTALYWYRQSLGQGLEFLIYFQGNSAPDKSGLPSDRFSAERTGGSVSTLTIQRTQQEDSAVYLCASSSQAGEGNEQFFGPGTRLTVL.